The clone carrying this TCR beta chain is medium-sized in the sample. Using its own MiXCR run on the reads, TCRdb lists one record per CDR3 protein. This table holds 8,000 to 9,500 distinct CDR3 sequences, around 19% found once. These data originate in a study of liver allograft versus peripheral blood T cells. Study-wide context: Comparisons were made between T cell receptor repertoires found in transplanted livers and those circulating in recipients' peripheral blood.

V shed 0 bases and J shed 2 bases, with 14 bases lying between them. The CDR3 has 17 amino acids. Germline assignment: CDR1 KGHSH and CDR2 LQKENI. This chain connects TRBV18 to TRBJ1-5, with no clear D. This clonotype originated in a human patient who had a liver transplant. The T cells may partly be graft donor cells. This chain's CDR3 is CASSPPPIGPGNQPQHF. Written as DNA, the CDR3 is TGTGCCAGCTCACCACCCCCCATAGGGCCCGGCAATCAGCCCCAGCATTTT.